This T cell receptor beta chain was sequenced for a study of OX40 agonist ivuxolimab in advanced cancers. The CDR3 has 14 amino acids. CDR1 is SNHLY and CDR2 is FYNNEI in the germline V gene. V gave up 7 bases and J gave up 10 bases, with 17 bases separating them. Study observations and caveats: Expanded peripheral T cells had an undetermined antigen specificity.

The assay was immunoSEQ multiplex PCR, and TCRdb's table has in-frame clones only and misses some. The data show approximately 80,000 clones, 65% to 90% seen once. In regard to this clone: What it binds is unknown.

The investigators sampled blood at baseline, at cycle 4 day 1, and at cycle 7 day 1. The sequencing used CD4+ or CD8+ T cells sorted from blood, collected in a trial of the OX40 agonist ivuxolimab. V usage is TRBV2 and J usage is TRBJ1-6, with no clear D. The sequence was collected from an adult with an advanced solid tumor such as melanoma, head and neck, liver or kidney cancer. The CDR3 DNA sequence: TGTGCCAGCATGGAGGGCACTCCTCTCTCACCCCTCCACTTT. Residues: CASMEGTPLSPLHF.